One sample yielded the 3 T cell receptor beta chains listed below, sequenced in a study of control samples from healthy donors and cancer patients. Only in-frame clones appear in the TCRdb table, and some are missing; sequencing was by immunoSEQ multiplex PCR. The sample has fewer than 95,000 clones, approximately 86% seen once. What was sequenced was blood. The origin of the receptors is a man younger than 40 in good health.

The rearrangement links TRBV18 to TRBJ2-5, with D hard to call. Trimming took off 4 bases at V and 4 bases at J, with 10 bases between the two ends. The germline CDR1 and CDR2 sequences are KGHSH and LQKENI. The CDR3 contains 13 residues. CDR3 nucleotides: TGTGCCAGCTCACTAGGACGATCAGAGACCCAGTACTTC. Translated: CASSLGRSETQYF. Full variable domain (missing parts from reference TRBV18 and TRBJ2-5): NAGVMQNPRHLVRRRGQEARLRCSPMKGHSHVYWYRQLPEEGLKFMVYLQKENIIDESGMPKERFSAEFPKEGPSILRIQQVVRGDSAAYFCASSLGRSETQYFGPGTRLLVL.

V usage is TRBV5-1 and J usage is TRBJ1-6, with D maybe TRBD1 (5 bases). Germline V CDR1 and CDR2: SGHRS, YFSETQ. V dropped 0 bases and J dropped 7 bases, with 8 bases sitting between them. The CDR3 consists of 14 residues. The chain's CDR3 is CASSLAGGNSPLHF. CDR3 DNA sequence: TGCGCCAGCAGCTTGGCTGGGGGGAATTCACCCCTCCACTTT.

This chain connects TRBV11-2 to TRBJ1-1; D is ambiguous. The ends were cut back, 2 bases at V and 5 bases at J, with 12 bases in the middle. The CDR3 extends over 14 amino acids. Germline loops: CDR1 SGHAT, CDR2 FQNNGV. The CDR3 DNA sequence: TGTGCCAGCAGCTTAACGCATGGGCTAACTGAAGCTTTCTTT. Amino acid sequence: CASSLTHGLTEAFF.